Sequencing of this T cell receptor beta chain was carried out in a study of technical replicates of blood from a handful of donors. Only in-frame clones appear in the TCRdb table, and some are missing; sequencing was by immunoSEQ multiplex PCR. The top ten hold 4.6% of the sample, which has fewer than 75,000 clones, roughly 90% seen once. This CDR3 has 14 residues. V was shortened by 1 base and J by 6 bases, with 12 bases between the two germline ends. This sequence was found in a human donor in good health. Some clones in this sample may be carry-over from other donors' samples. Sequenced: PBMCs. This chain links TRBV5-3 with TRBJ2-3; no reliable D call. TRBV5-3 is marked as an open reading frame, function uncertain. The CDR3 is CARSLLLRCDTQYF. CDR3 DNA: TGTGCCAGAAGCTTGTTACTAAGGTGCGATACGCAGTATTTT.